One and the same sample provided the 5 T cell receptor beta chains below, sequenced in a study of blood T cell repertoires in COVID-19. The repertoire was sequenced with immunoSEQ multiplex PCR; TCRdb's copy has only in-frame clones and lacks some. The sample lists under 150,000 clones, 75% to 90% occurring once. Sample: peripheral blood. Every receptor here comes from a woman aged 40 to 50 with acute or convalescent COVID-19.

Here the CDR3 DNA reads TGTGCCAGCAGTCCTCTAGCGGGGGAGGAGACCCAGTACTTC. Translated, it gives CASSPLAGEETQYF. The rearrangement joins TRBV27 to TRBJ2-5, with 10 bases that match TRBD2. The CDR3 covers 14 residues. CDR1 is MNHEY, CDR2 SMNVEV, per germline (reference sequence). Trimming removed 5 bases from V and 5 bases from J; junction bases left unmatched: 5.

This sequence joins TRBV18 and TRBJ1-2; 8 nucleotides match TRBD1. V shed 4 bases and J 5 bases; nucleotides not matched to a gene: 9. The germline V gene encodes CDR1 KGHSH and CDR2 LQKENI. This CDR3 contains 15 residues. The CDR3 nucleotides are TGTGCCAGCTCACTGGACAGGGTTAGGGATTATGGCTACACCTTC. Its protein product is CASSLDRVRDYGYTF.

V and J are TRBV5-1 and TRBJ1-2; the D is unclear. This CDR3 is built from 14 residues. The V and J ends lost 0 bases and 3 bases respectively, with 9 bases between them. Germline loops: CDR1 SGHRS, CDR2 YFSETQ. The CDR3 here is CASSLDRSDYGYTF. DNA of the CDR3: TGCGCCAGCAGCTTGGATCGGTCGGACTATGGCTACACCTTC.

This clone showed up just once. The V and J genes are TRBV27 and TRBJ2-7, with D possibly being TRBD2 (5 bases). V was pared by 6 bases and J by 2 bases, with 20 bases between. Germline lookup yields CDR1 MNHEY and CDR2 SMNVEV (reference sequence). The CDR3 is made up of 16 amino acids. This CDR3 is CASSPTIRGSPYEQYF. DNA for the CDR3: TGTGCCAGCAGCCCAACCATACGGGGTTCCCCCTACGAGCAGTACTTC.

The chain carries TRBV18 and TRBJ1-6, with TRBD1 identical over 8 bases. Germline lookup yields CDR1 KGHSH and CDR2 LQKENI. V trimming: 3 bases; J trimming: 8 bases; junction bases outside the gene matches: 3. CDR3 length: 14 residues. The CDR3 spells CASSPTGDHSPLHF. CDR3 nucleotide sequence: TGTGCCAGCTCACCGACAGGGGATCATTCACCCCTCCACTTT.